The present T cell receptor beta chain was sequenced within a study of T cell repertoires in cytomegalovirus infection. Study-wide context: Based on public TCR beta signatures, there were indications of CMV infection and of a matching HLA type.

The CDR3 has 12 amino acids. Germline-derived CDR1 and CDR2 are MNHEY and SVGEGT. V was cut by 5 bases and J by 1 base, with 5 bases left in between. This clonotype occurred a few times. Its cognate antigen is unknown. General study results and limits: HLA-C-restricted CMV clonotypes gave the most frequent clonotype in two of eight donors.

TCRdb re-called the reads with MiXCR, one entry per CDR3 protein. Here the sample spans about 570,000 distinct CDR3 sequences, approximately 40% being singletons. This receptor was taken from a human donor in good health (CMV status not recorded). Some clones in this sample may be carry-over from other donors' samples. The V call is TRBV6-2 or TRBV6-3, the J call TRBJ1-1; D ambiguous. Sample: cultured PBMCs, taken from culture after CMV antigen stimulation. The CDR3 DNA sequence: TGTGCCAGCAGTCACCAGAACACTGAAGCTTTCTTT. It specifies CASSHQNTEAFF.